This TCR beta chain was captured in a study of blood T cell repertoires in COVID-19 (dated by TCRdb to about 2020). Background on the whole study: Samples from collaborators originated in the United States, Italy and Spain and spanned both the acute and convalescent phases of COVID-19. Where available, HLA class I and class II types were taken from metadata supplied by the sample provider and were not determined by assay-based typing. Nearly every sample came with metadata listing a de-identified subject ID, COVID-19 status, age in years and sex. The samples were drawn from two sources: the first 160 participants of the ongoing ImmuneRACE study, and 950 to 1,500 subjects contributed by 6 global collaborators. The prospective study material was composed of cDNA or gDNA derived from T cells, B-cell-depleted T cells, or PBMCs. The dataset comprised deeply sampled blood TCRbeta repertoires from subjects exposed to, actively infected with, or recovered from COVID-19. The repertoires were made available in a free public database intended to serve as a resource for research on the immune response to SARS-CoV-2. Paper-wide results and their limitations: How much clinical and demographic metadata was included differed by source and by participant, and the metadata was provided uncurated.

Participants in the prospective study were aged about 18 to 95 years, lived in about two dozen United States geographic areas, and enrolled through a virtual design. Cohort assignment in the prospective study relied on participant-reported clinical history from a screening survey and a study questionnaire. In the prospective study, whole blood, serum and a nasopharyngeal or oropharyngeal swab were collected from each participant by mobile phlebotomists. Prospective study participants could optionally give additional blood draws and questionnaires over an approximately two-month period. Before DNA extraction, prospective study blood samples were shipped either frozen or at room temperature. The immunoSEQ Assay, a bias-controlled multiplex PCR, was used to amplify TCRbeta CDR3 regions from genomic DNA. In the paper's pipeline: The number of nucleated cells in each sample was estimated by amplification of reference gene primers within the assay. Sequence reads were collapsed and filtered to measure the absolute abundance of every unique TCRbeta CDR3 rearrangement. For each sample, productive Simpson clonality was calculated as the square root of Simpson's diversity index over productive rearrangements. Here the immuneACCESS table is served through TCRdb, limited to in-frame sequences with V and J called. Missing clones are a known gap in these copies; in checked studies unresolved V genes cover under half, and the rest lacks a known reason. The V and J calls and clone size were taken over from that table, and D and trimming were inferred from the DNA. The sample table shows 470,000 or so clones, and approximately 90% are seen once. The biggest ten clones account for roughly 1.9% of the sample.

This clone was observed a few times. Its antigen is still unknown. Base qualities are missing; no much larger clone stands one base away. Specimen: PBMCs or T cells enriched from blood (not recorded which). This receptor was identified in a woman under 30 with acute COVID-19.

The CDR3: CASSYDPIRDRGIYEQYF. The nucleotides are TGTGCCAGCAGTTACGACCCCATCCGGGACAGGGGGATCTACGAGCAGTACTTC. The V and J genes are TRBV6-2 or TRBV6-3 and TRBJ2-7; TRBD1 lines up with 11 middle nucleotides. The junction shows trimming of 2 bases on V and 3 bases on J, and the gene matches do not reach 12 bases of it. The CDR3 goes from the cysteine to the phenylalanine over 18 residues. Of the read, only the CDR3 DNA is kept; its 54 bases are in frame from base 1. Reading the germline V gene gives CDR1 MNHEY and CDR2 SVGEGT.